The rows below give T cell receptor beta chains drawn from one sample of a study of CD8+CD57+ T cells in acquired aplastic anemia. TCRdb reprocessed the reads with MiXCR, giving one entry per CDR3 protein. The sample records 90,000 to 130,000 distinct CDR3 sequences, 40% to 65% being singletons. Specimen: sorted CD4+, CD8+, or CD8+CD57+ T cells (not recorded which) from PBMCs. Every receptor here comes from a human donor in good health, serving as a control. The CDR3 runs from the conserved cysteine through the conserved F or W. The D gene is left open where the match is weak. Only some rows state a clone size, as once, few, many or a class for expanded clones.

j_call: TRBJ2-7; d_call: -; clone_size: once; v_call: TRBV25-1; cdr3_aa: CASKTDYEQYF
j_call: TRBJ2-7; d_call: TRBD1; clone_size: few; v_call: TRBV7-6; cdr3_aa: CASSPGQGRYEQYF
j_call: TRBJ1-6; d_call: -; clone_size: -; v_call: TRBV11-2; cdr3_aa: CASSLEELGSLHF
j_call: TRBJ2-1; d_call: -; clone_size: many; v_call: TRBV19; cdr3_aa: CASNNRDEQFF
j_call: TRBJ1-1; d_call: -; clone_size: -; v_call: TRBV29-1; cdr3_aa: CSVTAIHNTEAFF
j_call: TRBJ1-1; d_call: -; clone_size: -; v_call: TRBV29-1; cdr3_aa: CSVEGRTWTEAFF
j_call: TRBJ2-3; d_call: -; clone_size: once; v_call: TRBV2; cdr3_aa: CASSNQGTTDTQYF
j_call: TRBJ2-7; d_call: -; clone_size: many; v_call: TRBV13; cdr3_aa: CASSLRLDGDYEQYF
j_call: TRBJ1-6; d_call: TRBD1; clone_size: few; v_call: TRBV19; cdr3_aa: CASNPGTVYNSPLHF
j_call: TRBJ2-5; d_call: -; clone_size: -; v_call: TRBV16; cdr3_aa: CASSHQGGQETQYF
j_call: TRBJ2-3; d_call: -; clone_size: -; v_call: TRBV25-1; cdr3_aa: CASTNPPSTDTQYF
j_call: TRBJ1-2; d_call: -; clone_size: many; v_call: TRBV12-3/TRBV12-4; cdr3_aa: CASSLGQTLNYGYTF
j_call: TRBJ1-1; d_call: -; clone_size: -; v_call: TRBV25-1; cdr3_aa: CASSRGGAAFF
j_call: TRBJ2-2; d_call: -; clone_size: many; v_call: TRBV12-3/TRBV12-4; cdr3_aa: CASSFKVPGELFF
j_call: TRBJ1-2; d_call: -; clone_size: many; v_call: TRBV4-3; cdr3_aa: CASSQGAGYTF
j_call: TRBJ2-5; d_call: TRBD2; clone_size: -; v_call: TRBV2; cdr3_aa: CASSVSGGNQETQYF
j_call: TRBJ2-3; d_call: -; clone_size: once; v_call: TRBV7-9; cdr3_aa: CASRGGPGTQYF
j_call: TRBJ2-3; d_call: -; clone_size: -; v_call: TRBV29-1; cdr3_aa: CSVGTGGVSDTQYF
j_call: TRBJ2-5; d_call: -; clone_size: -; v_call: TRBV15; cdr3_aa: CATSRASETQYF
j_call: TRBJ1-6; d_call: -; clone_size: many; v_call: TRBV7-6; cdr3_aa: CASSFGESSYNSPLHF
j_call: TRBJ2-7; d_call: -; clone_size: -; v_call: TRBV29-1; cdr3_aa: CSGLASGSYEQYF
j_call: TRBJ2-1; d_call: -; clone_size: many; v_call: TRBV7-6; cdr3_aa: CASSSTVSGPNGHNEQFF
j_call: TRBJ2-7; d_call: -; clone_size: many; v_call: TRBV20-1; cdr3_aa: CSARSLGGYEQYF
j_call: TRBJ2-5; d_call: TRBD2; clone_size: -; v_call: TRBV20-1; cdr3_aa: CSASRLAGVGIQETQYF
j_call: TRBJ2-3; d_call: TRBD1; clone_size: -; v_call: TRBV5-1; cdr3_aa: CASSHRQGAQADTQYF
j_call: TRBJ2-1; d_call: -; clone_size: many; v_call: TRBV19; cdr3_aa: CASSRKDVGGEQFF
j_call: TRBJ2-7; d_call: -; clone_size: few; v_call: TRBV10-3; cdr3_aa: CAISENDSREQYF
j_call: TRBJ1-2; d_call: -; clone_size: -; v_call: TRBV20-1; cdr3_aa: CSAPGPLGYGYTF
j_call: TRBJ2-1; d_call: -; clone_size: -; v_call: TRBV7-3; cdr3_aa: CASSLMGGADEQFF
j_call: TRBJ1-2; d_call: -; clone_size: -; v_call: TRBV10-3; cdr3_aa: CAIIGTRENGYTF
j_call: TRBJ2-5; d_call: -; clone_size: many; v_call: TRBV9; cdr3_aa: CASSVATQETQYF
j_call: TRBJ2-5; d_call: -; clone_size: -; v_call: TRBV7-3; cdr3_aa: CASSQGGGPQETQYF
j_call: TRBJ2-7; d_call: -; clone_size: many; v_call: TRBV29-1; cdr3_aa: CSVDREGRPYEQYF
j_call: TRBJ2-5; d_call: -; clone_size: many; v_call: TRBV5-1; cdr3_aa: CASSVNRAEQTQYF
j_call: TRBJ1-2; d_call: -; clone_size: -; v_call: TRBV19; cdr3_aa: CASSRGDFWGYTF